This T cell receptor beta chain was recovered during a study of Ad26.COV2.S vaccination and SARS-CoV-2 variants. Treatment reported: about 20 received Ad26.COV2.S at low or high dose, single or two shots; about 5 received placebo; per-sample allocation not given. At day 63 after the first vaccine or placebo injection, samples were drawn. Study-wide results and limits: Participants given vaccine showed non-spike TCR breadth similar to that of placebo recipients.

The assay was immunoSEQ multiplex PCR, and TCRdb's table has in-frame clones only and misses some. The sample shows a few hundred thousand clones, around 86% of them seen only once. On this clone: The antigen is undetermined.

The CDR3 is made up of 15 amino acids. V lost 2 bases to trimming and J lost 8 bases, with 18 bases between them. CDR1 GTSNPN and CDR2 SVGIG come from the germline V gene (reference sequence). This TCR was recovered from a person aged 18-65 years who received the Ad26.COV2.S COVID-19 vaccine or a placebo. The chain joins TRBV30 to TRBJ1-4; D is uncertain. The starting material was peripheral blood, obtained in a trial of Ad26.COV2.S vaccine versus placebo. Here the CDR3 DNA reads TGTGCCTGGAGTCGACTGGGGTCGAATCAAGAAAAACTGTTTTTT. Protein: CAWSRLGSNQEKLFF. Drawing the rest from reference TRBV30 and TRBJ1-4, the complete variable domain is SQTIHQWPATLVQPVGSPLSLECTVEGTSNPNLYWYRQAAGRGLQLLFYSVGIGQISSEVPQNLSASRPQDRQFILSSKKLLLSDSGFYLCAWSRLGSNQEKLFFGSGTQLSVL.